The source of this TCR beta chain is a study of blood T cell repertoires in COVID-19 (dated by TCRdb to 2020 to 2022). For context, the study as a whole: Samples from collaborators originated in the United States, Italy and Spain and spanned both the acute and convalescent phases of COVID-19. A de-identified subject ID, COVID-19 status, age in years and sex were almost always included in the sample metadata. Deeply sampled blood TCRbeta repertoires from subjects exposed to, actively infected with, or recovered from COVID-19 were included in the dataset. The prospective study material was composed of cDNA or gDNA derived from T cells, B-cell-depleted T cells, or PBMCs. Samples were obtained from the ongoing ImmuneRACE study (first 160 participants) and from 1,254 subjects provided by 6 global collaborators. A freely available public database, intended as a resource for researchers studying the immune response to SARS-CoV-2, is where the repertoires were released. Where available, HLA class I and class II types were obtained from metadata supplied by the sample provider rather than from assay-based typing. What the work shows at the level of the full study, not this receptor alone: Clinical and demographic metadata were provided uncurated, with the amount varying by source and participant.

The collaborating institutions used their own protocols to collect whole blood in K2EDTA tubes. Collaborator samples were shipped for TCRbeta analysis as frozen whole blood, isolated PBMCs, or DNA extracted from either sample type. The CDR1 and CDR2 encoded by the germline V gene are SNHLY and FYNNEI. The CDR3 contains 16 residues, cysteine and phenylalanine counted. CDR3 DNA is the only sequence kept; it has 48 bases, read in frame from the first base. From V the trimming removes 4 bases and from J it removes 0 bases, while the gene matches leave 6 bases of the junction unaccounted for. TCRbeta CDR3 regions were amplified from genomic DNA by means of the immunoSEQ Assay, a bias-controlled multiplex PCR. From the authors' description of their analysis: Within the assay, amplification of reference gene primers was used to estimate how many nucleated cells each sample contained. To quantify the absolute abundance of each unique TCRbeta CDR3 rearrangement, sequence reads were collapsed and filtered. For each sample, productive Simpson clonality was calculated as the square root of Simpson's diversity index over productive rearrangements. TCRdb holds this immuneACCESS table with in-frame rearrangements only. Some clones are missing; in checked studies, unresolved V genes explain under half, and the rest has no known cause. V and J calls and clone size come straight from that table; D and trimming were deduced from the DNA. The sample includes over 55,000 clones, with over 70% observed a single time. About 29% of the sample rests with the top ten.

A remark on this clone: The antigen this receptor binds is unknown. It has no much larger one-base neighbor in the sample; base qualities were not kept.

The sequenced sample was peripheral blood. The receptor was derived from a human donor in a cohort sampled during active COVID-19. The chain joins TRBV2 to TRBJ2-7, with 10 bases aligning to TRBD1. The CDR3 protein sequence reads: CASSALDRGSSYEQYF. The nucleotide sequence reads as follows: TGTGCCAGCAGTGCGTTGGACAGGGGGAGCTCCTACGAGCAGTACTTC.